Sequencing of this TCR beta chain was carried out in a study of T cells in Graves' hyperthyroidism and ophthalmopathy (dated by TCRdb to the late 2010s). For the study in its entirety: Peripheral blood was sampled at the time of initial diagnosis, prior to any treatment. According to the paper, TCR Vbeta CDR3 sequencing was carried out on 135 peripheral blood samples, which came from approximately 43 ophthalmopathy, around 75 hyperthyroidism and some 17 progressor patients. In addition, the study compared T-cell repertoires in thyroid tissue and in blood from roughly 6 Graves' hyperthyroidism patients. Prospective prediction of ophthalmopathy was tested in an independent validation cohort of some 20 hyperthyroidism patients and 15 to 17 patients who later progressed to ophthalmopathy. Following sampling, methimazole starting at 30 mg daily was given to hyperthyroidism patients, and high-dose intravenous methylprednisolone was given to ophthalmopathy patients. For training and testing, the 100 or so patients in the discovery cohort were randomly divided in a 7:3 ratio. To identify distinguishing TCR V-J signatures, a discovery cohort of around 100 patients was used, comprising 40 to 45 with Graves' ophthalmopathy and approximately 57 with stable Graves' hyperthyroidism.

Results and caveats for the whole study, not just this receptor: Sample size was not statistically predetermined, and investigators were not blinded to group allocation. Most expanded thyroid clonotypes (frequency above 0.001) were also detected in blood, suggesting blood repertoires may reflect thyroid immune responses. In validation, progression to ophthalmopathy was predicted by the model with nearly 71% sensitivity and about 72% specificity, a median of about 6.8 months before onset. Ophthalmopathy was separated from stable hyperthyroidism by a 13 V-J signature model, with approximately 85% sensitivity and about 81% specificity obtained in cross-validation and 80%/75% obtained in testing.

The CDR3 goes from the cysteine to the phenylalanine over 13 residues. Only the CDR3 DNA stays, 39 bases, in frame from base 1. V was cut back by 1 base and J by 5 bases, leaving a gap of 8 bases between them. The CDR1 and CDR2 encoded by the germline V gene are SGHTA and FQGNSA. TCR beta CDR3 regions were amplified from RNA transcripts. A first-round RT-PCR of the TCR CDR3 used the HTBI primer set with the Qiagen OneStep RT-PCR kit. Libraries were constructed in a second round of multiplex PCR, after which size selection and purification were carried out. Sequencing of the libraries was done on an Illumina HiSeq2000 using paired-end 100 bp reads. The original methods were these. SOAPnuke was used to process the raw data, with reads discarded if the reads contained adapters or uncalled bases, had a mean Phred below 15, or lacked an exact constant-primer or identifier match. High-quality paired reads were merged with COPE v1.2.5, and unique nucleotide sequences were defined as clonotypes. MiTCR v1.1 was used to align clonotypes to the IMGT TRBV, TRBD and TRBJ reference segments. The analysis was restricted to V-J combinations with a frequency above 0.0001, which together covered about 99% of the repertoires. A TCS score was defined as the ratio between F50 (clonal expansion) and ExV (chaos), using BLOSUM62-based TCRdist between CDR3 peptides within each V-J. Welch's t-statistics and random forest reduced fewer than 550 V-J features to fewer than 15, which were used in a naive Bayes classifier (R e1071). The public reads were quality trimmed at Q25 with fastp and then assembled into clones with MiXCR by TCRdb, keeping productive beta chains. Identical CDR3 proteins give one entry, which carries the most common genes and DNA. It is TCRdb's table, rather than the study itself, that gives the V and J calls and clone size. Counted in this sample were under 450,000 distinct CDR3 sequences; about a sixth of them appeared once. The biggest ten clones account for approximately 33% of the sample.

There are many counts of this clonotype. The antigen this receptor binds is unknown. Base qualities are missing; no much larger clone stands one base away. Hyperthyroidism patients were newly diagnosed, had a disease duration of under 2 months, and were aged 18 to 65 years. Exclusion was applied to patients with uncontrolled infections, other autoimmune diseases, pregnancy or lactation. Clinical symptoms, serum thyroxine and TRAb, thyroid ultrasound, and orbital computed tomography formed the basis for the diagnoses. Blood from progressor patients was collected at the time of first diagnosis with hyperthyroidism, before any ophthalmopathy symptoms had appeared. PBMCs were separated from under 11 ml of fresh peripheral blood using Ficoll-Paque density gradient centrifugation. Progressor patients were defined as those initially diagnosed with Graves' hyperthyroidism in whom ophthalmopathy developed during follow-up. Trizol reagent was used to extract total RNA, and RNA quality was then checked on an Agilent 2100 Bioanalyzer.

Source material: blood. Rearrangement joined TRBV7-2 to TRBJ2-5; the D gene identity is not certain. This TCR derives from a young woman with Graves' hyperthyroidism that later progressed to Graves' ophthalmopathy. The nucleotide sequence reads TGTGCCAGCAGCTTAGGATTCGGGGAGACCCAGTACTTC. The resulting protein is CASSLGFGETQYF.